The present TCR beta chain was sequenced within a study of a mutant IDH1 vaccine in newly diagnosed glioma. Whole-study context: Pretreatment consisted of radiotherapy, temozolomide, or both, with most receiving both.

V shed 0 bases and J shed 2 bases, with 10 bases lying between them. Germline-derived CDR1 and CDR2 are MGHRA and YSYEKL. This CDR3 has 15 residues. Sample time point: baseline, week 1 (first vaccination visit). As to treatment: pre-vaccination baseline after standard-of-care therapy. Method: immunoSEQ multiplex PCR; TCRdb's copy keeps in-frame clones and lacks some. This sample has tens of thousands of clones, with 60% to 85% found just once. The receptor was derived from a man between 50 and 59 years old with glioma. The sequencing here drew on PBMCs, taken from a glioma patient treated with radiotherapy, temozolomide or both. The chain links TRBV4-1 to TRBJ1-1; D gene unclear. CDR3: CASSQELIVNTEAFF. Here the CDR3 DNA reads TGCGCCAGCAGCCAAGAATTGATAGTCAACACTGAAGCTTTCTTT.